This TCR beta chain was found in a study of early T cells in non-severe SARS-CoV-2 infection. At the level of the study: Chains were not paired, and sequencing was done on bulk RNA from unsorted whole blood. Overall study findings and caveats: The matching step, a VDJdb search, favored anti-spike CD8 responses and missed private and CD4 specificities.

In the library, individual cDNA molecules carried attached unique molecular identifiers. TCRdb used MiXCR to reprocess the 5' RACE reads, holding one entry per CDR3 protein. The sample includes around 25,000 distinct CDR3 sequences, approximately 5.1% of them seen just once. This clonotype came up many times. Its antigen is unknown. The sequence was obtained from an adult who was a healthcare worker with PCR-confirmed SARS-CoV-2 infection or an uninfected control (not recorded which). Sequences were obtained from whole blood.

The CDR3, as DNA: TGTGCCAGCAGTTACGGACAGGGTAATCAGCCCCAGCATTTT. Translated, it gives CASSYGQGNQPQHF. This chain connects TRBV6-5 to TRBJ1-5, with 8 bases identical to TRBD1. The V gene end was trimmed by 2 bases and the J gene end by 4 bases; junction bases not matched to a gene: 1. This CDR3 comprises 14 residues. Germline V gives CDR1 MNHEY, CDR2 SVGAGI.